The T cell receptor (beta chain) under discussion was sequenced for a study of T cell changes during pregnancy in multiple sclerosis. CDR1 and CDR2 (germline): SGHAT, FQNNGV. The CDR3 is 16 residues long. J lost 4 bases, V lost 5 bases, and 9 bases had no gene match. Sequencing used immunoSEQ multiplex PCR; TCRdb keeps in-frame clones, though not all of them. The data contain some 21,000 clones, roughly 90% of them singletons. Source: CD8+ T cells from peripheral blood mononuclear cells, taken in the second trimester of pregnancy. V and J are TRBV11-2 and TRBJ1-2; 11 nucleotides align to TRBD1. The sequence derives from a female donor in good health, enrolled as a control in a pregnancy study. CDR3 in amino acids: CASSDTGTGGRYGYTF. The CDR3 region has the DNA TGTGCCAGCAGCGATACCGGGACAGGGGGTCGCTATGGCTACACCTTC.